The entry below gives a single T cell receptor (beta chain) sequence along with its context. The antigen remains undetermined. For sorted subsets, about 200 ng DNA per replicate equaled around 28,000 T cell genomes. As originally analysed: In the immunoSEQ data, sequences were junction-only and lacked quality scores, so filtering differed. Profiled with immunoSEQ multiplex PCR; TCRdb holds only in-frame clones, not every one. V and J calls and clone size follow that table, whereas D and trimming were derived from the DNA. The repertoire has 950,000 to 1,300,000 clones, more than 65% of them found once; the top ten carry over 1.3%. This sample was taken from a study of shared clonotypes between healthy human individuals. The CDR3 contains 19 residues. V dropped 5 bases and J dropped 0; count of bases not matched to a gene: 17. CDR1 is SEHNR and CDR2 is FQNEAQ in the germline V gene (reference sequence).

Notes on the study in general: It was only blood that was sampled, and tissue repertoires likely differ. Few donors restricted represented genetic and exposure-history diversity.

The genes are TRBV7-9 and TRBJ2-3; 7 bases match TRBD1. Specimen: memory CD4+ T cells sorted from blood. Subset of the sample: CD45RA-negative fraction. The sequence was obtained from a man aged 18 to 30 in good health. CDR3 region: CASSLYTLRQGPSTDTQYF. The CDR3 nucleotides read TGTGCCAGCAGCCTATATACCCTCCGACAGGGCCCAAGCACAGATACGCAGTATTTT.